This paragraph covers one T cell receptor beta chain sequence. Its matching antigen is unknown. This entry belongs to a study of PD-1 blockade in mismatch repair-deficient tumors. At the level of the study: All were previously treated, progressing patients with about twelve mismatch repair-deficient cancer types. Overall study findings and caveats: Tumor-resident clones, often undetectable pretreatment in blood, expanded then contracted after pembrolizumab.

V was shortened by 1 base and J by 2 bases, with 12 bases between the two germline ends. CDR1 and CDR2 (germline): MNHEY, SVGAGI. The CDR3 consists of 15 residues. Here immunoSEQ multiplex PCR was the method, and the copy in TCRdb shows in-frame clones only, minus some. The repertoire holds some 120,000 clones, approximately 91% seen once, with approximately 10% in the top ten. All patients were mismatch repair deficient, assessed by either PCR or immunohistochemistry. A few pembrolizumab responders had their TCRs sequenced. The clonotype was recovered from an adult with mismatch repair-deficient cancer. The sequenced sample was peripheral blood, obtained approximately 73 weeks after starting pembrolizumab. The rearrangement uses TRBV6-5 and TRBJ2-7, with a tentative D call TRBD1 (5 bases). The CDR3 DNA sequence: TGTGCCAGCAGTTACTTCCAGGGCCCGACCTACGAGCAGTACTTC. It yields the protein CASSYFQGPTYEQYF.